One sample yielded the 29 T cell receptor beta chains listed below, sequenced in a study of cytotoxic CD8 clonotypes in ibrutinib-treated CLL. Profiled with immunoSEQ multiplex PCR; TCRdb holds only in-frame clones, not every one. The profile covers over 100,000 clones, with 80% to 90% appearing a single time and over 2% taken by the ten largest. The sequences come from PBMCs, collected after 24 months of ibrutinib treatment. These TCRs come from a human donor with chronic lymphocytic leukemia.

This chain joins TRBV19 and TRBJ2-5; D gene ambiguous. The CDR3 runs to 13 residues. CDR1 and CDR2 (germline): LNHDA, SQIVND (reference sequence). Trimming removed 2 bases at V and 2 bases at J, with 6 bases between. The CDR3 DNA follows: TGTGCCAGTAGTATAAGCCAGCAAGAGACCCAGTACTTC. This translates into CASSISQQETQYF.

A word on this clone: The junction departs from the called germline gene at one end, perhaps through a read error. This chain joins TRBV7-7 and TRBJ2-1; D perhaps matches TRBD1 (5 bases). Germline CDR1 reads SSHAT; CDR2 reads FNYEAQ (reference sequence). CDR3 length equals 13 residues. This CDR3 is CASSPNRNNEQFF. The CDR3 nucleotides are TGTGCTAGCAGCCCCAACAGGAACAATGAGCAGTTCTTC.

The CDR3 nucleotides are TGTGCCAGCGGGCCTGCCCCAACCGAGCAGTACTTC. Its protein product is CASGPAPTEQYF. The chain uses TRBV6-6 and TRBJ2-7, with unresolved D. The CDR3 totals 12 residues. Germline lookup yields CDR1 MNHNY and CDR2 SVGAGI (reference sequence). The V and J ends lost 8 bases and 6 bases respectively, with 14 bases between them.

The CDR3 sequence is CASSASSSSYEQYF. CDR3 sequence (DNA): TGCGCCAGCAGCGCGTCGTCTAGCTCCTACGAGCAGTACTTC. This sequence joins TRBV5-1 and TRBJ2-7; no clear D gene. Germline values: CDR1 SGHRS, CDR2 YFSETQ. V lost 4 bases to trimming and J lost 0 bases, with 11 bases between them. CDR3 length equals 14 residues.

The V call is TRBV5-1, the J call TRBJ2-2, with 9 bases aligning to TRBD1. In germline, CDR1 is SGHRS, CDR2 YFSETQ. CDR3 length: 15 residues. V shed 4 bases and J 3 bases; nucleotides not matched to a gene: 4. CDR3 coding DNA: TGCGCCAGCAGCAGGGACAGGGTGGACACCGGGGAGCTGTTTTTT. It yields the protein CASSRDRVDTGELFF.

The chain employs TRBV27 and TRBJ1-1, with a possible D match to TRBD1 (6 bases). V lost 5 bases and J 1 base, leaving 20 bases between the germline ends. CDR1 is MNHEY and CDR2 is SMNVEV in the germline V gene (reference sequence). The CDR3 extends over 17 amino acids. CDR3: CASSPYRDRWQNTEAFF. CDR3 in DNA: TGTGCCAGCAGTCCATACAGGGACCGCTGGCAGAACACTGAAGCTTTCTTT.

The rearrangement links TRBV9 to TRBJ2-1; D is uncertain. CDR1 and CDR2 (germline): SGDLS, YYNGEE. V was cut by 4 bases and J by 0 bases, with 17 bases left in between. The CDR3 has 17 amino acids. CDR3 DNA: TGTGCCAGCAGCACTATTTCAAGCCTTACCTCCTACAATGAGCAGTTCTTC. Translated: CASSTISSLTSYNEQFF. Full variable domain (outside the CDR3, taken from reference TRBV9 and TRBJ2-1): DSGVTQTPKHLITATGQRVTLRCSPRSGDLSVYWYQQSLDQGLQFLIQYYNGEERAKGNILERFSAQQFPDLHSELNLSSLELGDSALYFCASSTISSLTSYNEQFFGPGTRLTVL.

This clone was counted a single time. The rearrangement links TRBV6-6 to TRBJ1-1, with D unclear. Germline loops: CDR1 MNHNY, CDR2 SVGAGI (reference sequence). There are 14 residues in the CDR3. Between the trimmed V and J ends, which lost 2 bases and 1 base, there was a span of 8 bases. CDR3 amino acids: CASSYRKENTEAFF. The CDR3 DNA reads as TGTGCCAGCAGTTACAGGAAGGAGAACACTGAAGCTTTCTTT.

This clone was detected only a few times. This chain connects TRBV6-5 to TRBJ1-5, with D maybe TRBD1 (6 bases). V was shortened by 5 bases and J by 11 bases, with 19 bases between the two germline ends. The CDR3 length is 14 residues. In germline, CDR1 is MNHEY, CDR2 SVGAGI. The CDR3 DNA reads TGTGCCAGCAGTACAGGGACTCCTTCGGGGTCCCAGCATTTT. Translation gives CASSTGTPSGSQHF.

The J gene is TRBJ2-3, the V gene TRBV9; TRBD2 agrees at 13 bases. V shed 3 bases, J shed 4 bases, and the junction held 14 bases outside the gene matches. The CDR3 runs to 19 residues. Germline loops: CDR1 SGDLS, CDR2 YYNGEE. Here the CDR3 reads CASSARRGGLAGAADTQYF. Here the CDR3 DNA reads TGTGCCAGCAGCGCACGGCGCGGTGGACTAGCGGGAGCGGCAGATACGCAGTATTTT.

The V call is TRBV18, the J call TRBJ2-7; the D gene could be TRBD1 or TRBD2 (5 bases each). Germline CDR1 is KGHSH and CDR2 is LQKENI. CDR3 length: 12 amino acids. Trimming shortened V by 3 bases and J by 4 bases, and 7 bases separated the two germline ends. The CDR3 is CASSPGPYEQYF. Written as DNA, the CDR3 is TGTGCCAGCTCACCGGGACCTTACGAGCAGTACTTC.

This chain connects TRBV7-2 to TRBJ2-1; no reliable D call. V lost 5 bases to trimming and J lost 4 bases, with 12 bases between them. The CDR3 contains 14 residues. CDR1 SGHTA and CDR2 FQGNSA come from the germline V gene. The CDR3 here is CASSQRTVYNEQFF. DNA for the CDR3: TGTGCCAGCAGCCAAAGGACCGTTTACAATGAGCAGTTCTTC.

CDR3 amino acids: CSVDRDGLYGYTF. The DNA for the CDR3 is TGCAGCGTTGACCGGGACGGACTCTATGGCTACACCTTC. This chain joins TRBV29-1 and TRBJ1-2, with a tentative D call TRBD1 (5 bases). The CDR3 is 13 residues long. The germline CDR1 and CDR2 sequences are SQVTM and ANQGSEA. Trimming shortened V by 3 bases and J by 4 bases, and 12 bases separated the two germline ends.

A single count supports this clone. The chain is built from TRBV18 and TRBJ1-3, with D possibly TRBD1 on 5 matching bases. This CDR3 contains 16 residues. Looked up from germline, CDR1 is KGHSH and CDR2 is LQKENI. Trimming removed 3 bases from V and 1 base from J, with 13 bases in between. CDR3 in amino acids: CASSPSLPGSGNTIYF. The CDR3 region has the DNA TGTGCCAGCTCACCTTCTCTCCCAGGGTCTGGAAACACCATATATTTT. Full variable domain (missing parts from reference TRBV18 and TRBJ1-3): NAGVMQNPRHLVRRRGQEARLRCSPMKGHSHVYWYRQLPEEGLKFMVYLQKENIIDESGMPKERFSAEFPKEGPSILRIQQVVRGDSAAYFCASSPSLPGSGNTIYFGEGSWLTVV.

There are a few counts of this clone. The chain joins TRBV27 to TRBJ2-1; 11 bases agree with TRBD2. Trimming took 0 bases from V and 9 from J; bases not matched to a gene: 4. The CDR3 contains 15 residues. CDR1 MNHEY and CDR2 SMNVEV come from the germline V gene (reference sequence). The CDR3 loop is CASSLSSGRAVEQFF. The CDR3 DNA sequence: TGTGCCAGCAGTTTATCTAGCGGGAGGGCCGTTGAGCAGTTCTTC.

The chain couples TRBV7-9 to TRBJ2-5; D is tentatively TRBD1 or TRBD2 (5 bases each). CDR3 size: 15 residues. Germline V gene sequence: CDR1 SEHNR, CDR2 FQNEAQ (reference sequence). Trimming left V 4 bases short and J 5 bases short, with 17 bases between. CDR3 in DNA: TGTGCCAGCAGCTCCCCAGGGACCCATCGGGAGACCCAGTACTTC. Translating it yields CASSSPGTHRETQYF.

The J gene is TRBJ1-2, the V gene TRBV27; D remains unclear. Trimming stripped 3 bases from V and 8 bases from J, with 13 bases between. CDR1 and CDR2 (germline): MNHEY, SMNVEV (reference sequence). There are 13 residues in the CDR3. The CDR3 nucleotides are TGTGCCAGCAGTTTCCTAGGCGCGGAAGGCTACACCTTC. Amino acids: CASSFLGAEGYTF.

The chain joins TRBV6-6 to TRBJ2-7, with D hard to call. The CDR3 is made up of 12 amino acids. Looked up from germline, CDR1 is MNHNY and CDR2 is SVGAGI (reference sequence). Trimming shortened V by 6 bases and J by 0 bases, and 6 bases separated the two germline ends. The CDR3 DNA reads TGTGCCAGCAGGACAAGCTCCTACGAGCAGTACTTC. As protein: CASRTSSYEQYF.

The chain couples TRBV4-2 to TRBJ2-1, with D tentatively TRBD2 (6 bases). The CDR3 contains 15 residues. Trimming stripped 4 bases from V and 5 bases from J, with 15 bases between. Germline CDR1 reads LGHNA; CDR2 reads YNFKEQ. The CDR3: CASSPGGTPNNEQFF. CDR3 sequence (DNA): TGTGCCAGCAGCCCCGGGGGTACGCCTAACAATGAGCAGTTCTTC.

This sequence joins TRBV5-4 and TRBJ1-2, with unresolved D. This CDR3 region has 13 residues. V lost 2 bases and J lost 4, with 9 bases in between. Germline V gene lookup returns CDR1 SGHNT and CDR2 YYREEE (reference sequence). The CDR3 loop is CASSFEELYGYTF. The CDR3 DNA is TGTGCCAGCAGCTTCGAGGAGCTCTATGGCTACACCTTC. Full variable domain (remainder filled in from reference TRBV5-4 and TRBJ1-2): ETGVTQSPTHLIKTRGQQVTLRCSSQSGHNTVSWYQQALGQGPQFIFQYYREEENGRGNFPPRFSGLQFPNYSSELNVNALELDDSALYLCASSFEELYGYTFGSGTRLTVV.

CDR3 in amino acids: CASSQGGTGPGNTIYF. The CDR3 bases are TGTGCCAGCAGCCAAGGGGGCACAGGGCCAGGAAACACCATATATTTT. The chain is built from TRBV14 and TRBJ1-3; possible D gene TRBD1, 6 bases. V dropped 1 base and J dropped 4 bases, with 14 bases sitting between them. The CDR3 contains 16 residues. Germline V lookup: CDR1 SGHDN, CDR2 FVKESK.

The chain links TRBV5-1 to TRBJ2-5; 13 bases agree with TRBD2. CDR3 size: 17 residues. CDR1 is SGHRS and CDR2 is YFSETQ in the germline V gene. The J segment lost 6 bases and the V segment lost 1 base, leaving 9 bases of the junction unmatched. For the CDR3, the DNA is TGCGCCAGCAGCTTGTACGGGACTAGCGGGGCGGGCCAGACCCAGTACTTC. It yields the protein CASSLYGTSGAGQTQYF.

CDR3 sequence (DNA): TGTGCCAGCAGCGCATACTCGGGGGACAGACGAGAGACCCAGTACTTC. Translating gives CASSAYSGDRRETQYF. V and J are TRBV7-2 and TRBJ2-5; D possibly corresponds to TRBD1 (7 bases). V lost 5 bases and J lost 4, with 20 bases in between. The germline V gene has CDR1 SGHTA and CDR2 FQGNSA. The CDR3 runs 16 residues.

For this clone: Other DNA sequences of this sample code for an identical CDR3. The V and J genes are TRBV27 and TRBJ1-1; no reliable D call. The CDR3 totals 13 residues. Trimming took off 0 bases at V and 2 bases at J, with 4 bases between the two ends. Germline V gene sequence: CDR1 MNHEY, CDR2 SMNVEV (reference sequence). For the CDR3, the DNA is TGTGCCAGCAGTTTATCGAGAAACACTGAAGCTTTCTTT. Its protein is CASSLSRNTEAFF.

The CDR3: CASSPEADTQYF. The DNA for the CDR3 is TGTGCCAGCTCACCAGAAGCGGATACGCAGTATTTT. The chain is built from TRBV18 and TRBJ2-3; unclear D gene. V lost 2 bases, J lost 6 bases, and 6 bases lay in between. Germline V lookup: CDR1 KGHSH, CDR2 LQKENI. This CDR3 region has 12 residues.

The chain employs TRBV18 and TRBJ1-5; 7 positions match TRBD1. The V gene's germline CDR1 is KGHSH and CDR2 LQKENI. The CDR3 runs 16 residues. The trim removed 4 bases at V and 4 bases at J, leaving 10 bases unmatched. The DNA for the CDR3 is TGTGCCAGCTCACTAGGATCGACAGGGATTAATCAGCCCCAGCATTTT. Translating it yields CASSLGSTGINQPQHF.

The chain joins TRBV18 to TRBJ1-1, with D tentatively TRBD1 (6 bases). CDR1 and CDR2 from the germline V gene are KGHSH and LQKENI. Trimming removed 6 bases from V and 1 base from J, with 15 bases in between. The CDR3 runs 15 residues. CDR3 in amino acids: CASSPQGGQNTEAFF. As DNA, the CDR3 is TGTGCCAGCTCGCCTCAAGGGGGGCAGAACACTGAAGCTTTCTTT.

Remarks on this clone: The same CDR3 can be traced to other DNA sequences in this sample. The chain carries TRBV28 and TRBJ1-3; D gene uncertain. The germline V and J ends were trimmed by 4 bases and 3 bases, with 7 bases remaining between them. Germline CDR1 reads MDHEN; CDR2 reads SYDVKM. The CDR3 is 13 residues long. The CDR3 DNA reads TGTGCCAGCAGTTCCCCAAGTGGAAACACCATATATTTT. It encodes CASSSPSGNTIYF.

The chain joins TRBV18 to TRBJ2-2; no firm D call. Trimming pared 1 base from V and 4 bases from J, leaving 7 bases between. CDR1 is KGHSH and CDR2 is LQKENI in the germline V gene. This CDR3 comprises 14 residues. Written as DNA, the CDR3 is TGTGCCAGCTCACCACAGGAGCGCACCGGGGAGCTGTTTTTT. This sequence encodes CASSPQERTGELFF.